These 20 T cell receptor beta chains originate from one sample sequenced in a study of cytomegalovirus exposure and HLA in healthy donors. Clones were sequenced by immunoSEQ multiplex PCR, and TCRdb holds only the in-frame ones, with some missing. The sample records 200,000 to 250,000 clones, just over 85% being singletons. The material sequenced was PBMCs. Receptor source: a woman aged 18-29 years in good health and CMV-seronegative.

The chain has TRBV10-2 and TRBJ2-7; the D gene is possibly TRBD1 (5 bases). Trimming removed 7 bases at V and 12 bases at J, with 16 bases between. Germline V CDR1 and CDR2: WSHSY, SAAADI. This CDR3 has 11 residues. CDR3 nucleotide sequence: TGCGCCAGCACTCTAACAGGCTCGGCGTACTTC. Translating gives CASTLTGSAYF.

This chain uses TRBV4-1 with TRBJ2-7, with TRBD1 matching over 8 bases. V lost 0 bases, J lost 2 bases, and 3 bases stayed unmatched. The CDR3 extends over 15 amino acids. Germline V gene lookup returns CDR1 MGHRA and CDR2 YSYEKL. CDR3 nucleotides: TGCGCCAGCAGCCAAGACCGGACAGGGACCTACGAGCAGTACTTC. Its translation is CASSQDRTGTYEQYF.

The chain employs TRBV5-1 and TRBJ2-7; D gene uncertain. The CDR3 is 14 amino acids. The germline V and J ends were trimmed by 1 base and 0 bases, with 8 bases remaining between them. CDR1 is SGHRS, CDR2 YFSETQ, per germline. CDR3 DNA: TGCGCCAGCAGCTTGCGGTTGTCCTCCTACGAGCAGTACTTC. Residues: CASSLRLSSYEQYF.

The chain combines TRBV9 with TRBJ2-7, with D tentatively TRBD2 (5 bases). This CDR3 comprises 14 residues. The germline gives CDR1 SGDLS, CDR2 YYNGEE. V gave up 4 bases and J gave up 0 bases, with 11 bases separating them. The CDR3 DNA reads TGTGCCAGCAGCCGGACTCAGAGCTCCTACGAGCAGTACTTC. This sequence encodes CASSRTQSSYEQYF.

The chain links TRBV15 to TRBJ2-7; D gene ambiguous. The V gene lost 0 bases and the J gene lost 6 bases, with 9 bases spanning the gap. Germline V gene data show CDR1 as LNHNV and CDR2 as YYDKDF (reference sequence). The CDR3 spans 13 residues. The CDR3 DNA is TGTGCCACCAGCAGAGATGGGCCCGCCGAGCAGTACTTC. Encoded protein: CATSRDGPAEQYF. The full variable domain, its missing parts supplied by reference TRBV15 and TRBJ2-7, is DAMVIQNPRYQVTQFGKPVTLSCSQTLNHNVMYWYQQKSSQAPKLLFHYYDKDFNNEADTPDNFQSRRPNTSFCFLDIRSPGLGDTAMYLCATSRDGPAEQYFGPGTRLTVT.

V is TRBV6-4 and J is TRBJ2-1, with TRBD2 identical over 9 bases. The trim removed 2 bases at V and 6 bases at J, leaving 2 bases unmatched. Per germline, CDR1 MRHNA and CDR2 SNTAGT. The CDR3 extends over 14 amino acids. For the CDR3, the DNA is TGTGCCAGCAGTGACGGAGCGGGAGGCAATGAGCAGTTCTTC. As protein: CASSDGAGGNEQFF.

The rearrangement joins TRBV28 to TRBJ2-7; TRBD2 agrees at 9 bases. The CDR3 loop spans 14 amino acids. V trimming: 7 bases; J trimming: 2 bases; junction bases outside the gene matches: 6. CDR1 and CDR2 from the germline V gene are MDHEN and SYDVKM. DNA of the CDR3: TGTGCCAGCACAACTAGCGGGCATCCCTACGAGCAGTACTTC. It is translated as CASTTSGHPYEQYF.

This clone was observed a single time. The chain joins TRBV7-9 to TRBJ2-7, with a possible D match to TRBD2 (7 bases). The CDR3 consists of 18 residues. V gave up 4 bases and J gave up 0 bases, with 22 bases separating them. Germline CDR1 is SEHNR and CDR2 is FQNEAQ (reference sequence). CDR3 residues: CASSSTSASGGGSYEQYF. CDR3 nucleotide sequence: TGTGCCAGCAGCTCTACTTCGGCTAGCGGAGGGGGCTCCTACGAGCAGTACTTC.

The J gene is TRBJ2-7, the V gene TRBV5-1, with no clear D. CDR3 length: 15 amino acids. Per the germline V gene, CDR1 is SGHRS and CDR2 is YFSETQ. With 0 bases removed from V and 4 bases from J, the gap between germline ends came to 14 bases. CDR3 loop: CASSLVSGSRYEQYF. In DNA, the CDR3 is TGCGCCAGCAGCTTGGTCTCCGGGTCCAGATACGAGCAGTACTTC.

Only a few counts were recorded for this clone. The CDR3: CASSRDRDSLVGEQFF. In DNA, the CDR3 is TGCGCCAGCAGCAGAGACCGGGACAGTTTGGTCGGTGAGCAGTTCTTC. The V call is TRBV4-3, the J call TRBJ2-1; 7 bases map to TRBD1. With 5 bases clipped from V and 9 bases from J, the junction kept 16 bases outside the gene matches. The CDR3 is made up of 16 amino acids. The germline gives CDR1 LGHNA, CDR2 YSLEER.

This chain connects TRBV5-6 to TRBJ2-7; 7 positions agree with TRBD1. V was clipped by 4 bases and J by 5 bases; unmatched bases: 6. The germline V gene has CDR1 SGHDT and CDR2 YYEEEE. The CDR3 is made up of 13 amino acids. The CDR3 here is CASSRGQRNEQYF. The CDR3 DNA sequence: TGTGCCAGCAGCCGGGGACAGAGGAACGAGCAGTACTTC. Full variable domain (missing parts from reference TRBV5-6 and TRBJ2-7): DAGVTQSPTHLIKTRGQQVTLRCSPKSGHDTVSWYQQALGQGPQFIFQYYEEEERQRGNFPDRFSGHQFPNYSSELNVNALLLGDSALYLCASSRGQRNEQYFGPGTRLTVT.

The chain uses TRBV28 and TRBJ2-7, with D hard to call. This CDR3 contains 15 residues. Per germline, CDR1 MDHEN and CDR2 SYDVKM. Trimming took 2 bases from V and 4 from J, leaving 15 bases between them. The CDR3 reads CASSLAPQPLYEQYF. The CDR3 DNA follows: TGTGCCAGCAGTTTAGCCCCACAACCGTTATACGAGCAGTACTTC.

The chain employs TRBV7-2 and TRBJ2-3; TRBD2 matches 10 bases. Trimming cost V 1 base and J 5 bases; bases outside gene matches: 9. In germline, CDR1 is SGHTA, CDR2 FQGNSA. The CDR3 spans 17 residues. The CDR3 DNA follows: TGTGCCAGCAGCTTAGTAGGAGCGGGAGGGCAAGGAGATACGCAGTATTTT. It is translated as CASSLVGAGGQGDTQYF. The full variable domain, with the rest looked up from reference TRBV7-2 and TRBJ2-3, is GAGVSQSPSNKVTEKGKDVELRCDPISGHTALYWYRQSLGQGLEFLIYFQGNSAPDKSGLPSDRFSAERTGGSVSTLTIQRTQQEDSAVYLCASSLVGAGGQGDTQYFGPGTRLTVL.

The chain recombines TRBV14 with TRBJ2-3; weak D call: TRBD2 (6 bases). CDR1 and CDR2 from the germline V gene are SGHDN and FVKESK. This CDR3 has 16 residues. V was shortened by 0 bases and J by 1 base, with 11 bases between the two germline ends. The CDR3 protein is CASSQDPREGTDTQYF. For the CDR3, the DNA is TGTGCCAGCAGCCAAGATCCTAGGGAGGGCACAGATACGCAGTATTTT.

J is TRBJ2-5 and V is TRBV6-5, with TRBD2 matching 8 bases. Germline V lookup: CDR1 MNHEY, CDR2 SVGAGI. The CDR3 loop spans 15 amino acids. V lost 8 bases, J lost 7 bases, and 15 bases stayed unmatched. The CDR3 bases are TGTGCCAGCTCCACAGCGGGAGCAATCGGGGGGACCCAGTACTTC. Its translation is CASSTAGAIGGTQYF.

This clone was detected only once. The V gene is TRBV14, the J gene TRBJ2-7; TRBD1 matches at 11 bases. V was clipped by 3 bases and J by 4 bases; unmatched bases: 2. This CDR3 comprises 14 residues. The germline gives CDR1 SGHDN, CDR2 FVKESK. CDR3 loop: CASSHGQGAYEQYF. CDR3 coding DNA: TGTGCCAGCAGCCATGGACAGGGGGCTTACGAGCAGTACTTC.

The chain has TRBV5-1 and TRBJ2-1; the D gene is possibly TRBD2 (6 bases). V lost 0 bases and J lost 6, with 13 bases in between. This CDR3 is 15 amino acids long. Germline-derived CDR1 and CDR2 are SGHRS and YFSETQ. Here the CDR3 reads CASSLGSGFINEQFF. CDR3 nucleotide sequence: TGCGCCAGCAGCTTGGGTAGCGGTTTTATCAATGAGCAGTTCTTC.

The V gene is TRBV5-1, the J gene TRBJ1-4; D may be TRBD1 (6 bases). The V end was cut by 0 bases, the J end by 7 bases, with 10 bases between. Germline lookup yields CDR1 SGHRS and CDR2 YFSETQ. This CDR3 contains 14 residues. This CDR3 is CASSLGGTPEKLFF. The CDR3 coding sequence is TGCGCCAGCAGCTTGGGGGGGACACCTGAAAAACTGTTTTTT.

The chain joins TRBV6-5 to TRBJ2-2; the match to TRBD2 covers 7 bases. There are 13 residues in the CDR3. V dropped 8 bases and J dropped 6; count of bases not matched to a gene: 6. Germline V gene data show CDR1 as MNHEY and CDR2 as SVGAGI. The CDR3 spells CASQTSDAGELFF. CDR3 DNA: TGTGCCAGCCAAACTAGCGACGCCGGGGAGCTGTTTTTT.

This chain links TRBV9 with TRBJ2-7; perhaps TRBD1 as D (5 bases). The CDR3 runs 17 residues. V lost 5 bases to trimming and J lost 4 bases, with 25 bases between them. The V gene's germline CDR1 is SGDLS and CDR2 YYNGEE. CDR3 DNA sequence: TGTGCCAGCAGTGACGCGCGGCTATCTCTTAGGGGATACGAGCAGTACTTC. It translates to CASSDARLSLRGYEQYF.